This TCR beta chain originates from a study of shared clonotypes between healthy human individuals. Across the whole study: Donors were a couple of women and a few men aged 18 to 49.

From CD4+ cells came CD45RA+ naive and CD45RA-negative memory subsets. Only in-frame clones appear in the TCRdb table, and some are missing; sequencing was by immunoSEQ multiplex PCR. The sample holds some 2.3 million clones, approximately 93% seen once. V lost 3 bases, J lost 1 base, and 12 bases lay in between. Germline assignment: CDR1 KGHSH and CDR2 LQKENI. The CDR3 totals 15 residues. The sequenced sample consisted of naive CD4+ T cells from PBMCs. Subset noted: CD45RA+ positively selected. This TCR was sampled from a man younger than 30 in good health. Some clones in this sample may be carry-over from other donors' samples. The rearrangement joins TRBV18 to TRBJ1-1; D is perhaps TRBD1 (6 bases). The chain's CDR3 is CASSPQGNKNTEAFF. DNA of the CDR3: TGTGCCAGCTCACCGCAGGGGAATAAGAACACTGAAGCTTTCTTT.